This paragraph covers one T cell receptor beta chain sequence. Its antigen is not identified. This entry comes from a study of T cell responses to AZD1222 COVID-19 vaccine. The study's findings and limits: The repertoires were collected only after the peak T cell response. Only six or seven AZD1222 recipients were seropositive at baseline.

Sequencing was performed with immunoSEQ multiplex PCR; in TCRdb, only in-frame clones are kept and a portion is missing. This repertoire shows 150,000 to 200,000 clones, 80% to 95% found once; its top ten account for around 2.3%. This receptor was obtained from an adult in good health. This material consisted of peripheral blood, taken on day 0 of AZD1222 vaccination.

This CDR3 is CASSDGQGLVTNEKLFF. The CDR3 coding sequence is TGTGCCAGCAGCGACGGACAGGGTCTCGTAACTAATGAAAAACTGTTTTTT. V and J are TRBV6-2 or TRBV6-3 and TRBJ1-4, with TRBD1 matching 8 bases. J gave up 1 base and V 6 bases, and 10 bases lay outside the gene matches. Germline V lookup: CDR1 MNHEY, CDR2 SVGEGT. This CDR3 spans 17 amino acids.